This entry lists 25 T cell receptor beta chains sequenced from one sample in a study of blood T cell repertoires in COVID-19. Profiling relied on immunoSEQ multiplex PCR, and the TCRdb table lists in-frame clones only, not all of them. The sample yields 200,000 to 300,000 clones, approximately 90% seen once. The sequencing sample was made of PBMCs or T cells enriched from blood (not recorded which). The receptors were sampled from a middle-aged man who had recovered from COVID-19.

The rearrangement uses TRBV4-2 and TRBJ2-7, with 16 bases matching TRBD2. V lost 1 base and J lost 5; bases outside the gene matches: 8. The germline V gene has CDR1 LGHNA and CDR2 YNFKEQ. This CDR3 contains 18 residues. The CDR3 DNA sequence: TGTGCCAGCAGCCAAGTTCGGGGACTAGCGGGAGGGCCCCACGAGCAGTACTTC. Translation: CASSQVRGLAGGPHEQYF.

CDR3 residues: CASSKVSGTGGYEQYF. Written as DNA, the CDR3 is TGTGCCAGCAGCAAAGTATCCGGGACAGGGGGCTACGAGCAGTACTTC. V and J are TRBV21-1 and TRBJ2-7; the table's TRBD1 call for D was not verified on the DNA. TRBV21-1 is an annotated pseudogene. This CDR3 is 16 amino acids long.

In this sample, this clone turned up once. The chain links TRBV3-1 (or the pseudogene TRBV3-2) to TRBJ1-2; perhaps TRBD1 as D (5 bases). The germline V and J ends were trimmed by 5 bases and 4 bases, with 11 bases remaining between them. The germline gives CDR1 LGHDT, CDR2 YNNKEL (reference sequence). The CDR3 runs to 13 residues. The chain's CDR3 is CASSAGGFYGYTF. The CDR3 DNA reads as TGTGCCAGCAGCGCGGGGGGGTTCTATGGCTACACCTTC.

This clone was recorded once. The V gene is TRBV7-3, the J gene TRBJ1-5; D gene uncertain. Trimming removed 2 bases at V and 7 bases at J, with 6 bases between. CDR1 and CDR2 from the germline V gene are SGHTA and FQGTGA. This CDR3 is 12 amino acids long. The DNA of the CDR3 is TGTGCCAGCAGCTTACTGGGCCAGCCCCAGCATTTT. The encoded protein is CASSLLGQPQHF.

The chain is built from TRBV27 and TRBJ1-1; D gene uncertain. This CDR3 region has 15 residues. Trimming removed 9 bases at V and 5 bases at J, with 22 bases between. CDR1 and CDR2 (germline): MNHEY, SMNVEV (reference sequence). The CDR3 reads CASSSGTQWETEAFF. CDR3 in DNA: TGTGCCAGTTCGAGTGGCACCCAATGGGAGACTGAAGCTTTCTTT.

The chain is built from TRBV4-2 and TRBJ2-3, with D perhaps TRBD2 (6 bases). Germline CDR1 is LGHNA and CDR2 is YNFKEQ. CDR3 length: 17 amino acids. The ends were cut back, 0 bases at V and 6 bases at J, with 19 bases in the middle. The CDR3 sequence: CASSQEGTQGGGDTQYF. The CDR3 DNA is TGTGCCAGCAGCCAAGAAGGGACCCAGGGAGGAGGGGATACGCAGTATTTT.

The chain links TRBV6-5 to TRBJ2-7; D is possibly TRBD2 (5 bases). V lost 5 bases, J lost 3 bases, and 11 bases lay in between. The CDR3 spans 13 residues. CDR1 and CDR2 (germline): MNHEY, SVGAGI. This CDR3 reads CASSNGIHYEQYF. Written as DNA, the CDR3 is TGTGCCAGCAGTAACGGGATCCACTACGAGCAGTACTTC.

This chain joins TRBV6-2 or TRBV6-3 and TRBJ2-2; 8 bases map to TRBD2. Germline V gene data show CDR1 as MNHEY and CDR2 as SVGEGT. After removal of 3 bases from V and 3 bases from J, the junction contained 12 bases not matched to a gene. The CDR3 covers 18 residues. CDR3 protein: CASSYWSAGGFHTGELFF. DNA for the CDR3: TGTGCCAGCAGTTATTGGTCCGCGGGGGGTTTTCACACCGGGGAGCTGTTTTTT.

The CDR3 DNA follows: TGCGCCAGCAGCCAGTTGACAGGGGGCTTTGGCTACACCTTC. Translating gives CASSQLTGGFGYTF. The chain joins TRBV4-3 to TRBJ1-2; 10 bases are shared with TRBD1. V shed 3 bases and J 7 bases; nucleotides not matched to a gene: 5. The CDR3 runs 14 residues. Germline loops: CDR1 LGHNA, CDR2 YSLEER.

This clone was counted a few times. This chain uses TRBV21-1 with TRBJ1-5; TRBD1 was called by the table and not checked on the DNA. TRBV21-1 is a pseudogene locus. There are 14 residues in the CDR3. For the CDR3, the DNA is TGTGCCAGCCCCAAAGTCCAATCAAATCAGCCCCAGCATTTT. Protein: CASPKVQSNQPQHF.

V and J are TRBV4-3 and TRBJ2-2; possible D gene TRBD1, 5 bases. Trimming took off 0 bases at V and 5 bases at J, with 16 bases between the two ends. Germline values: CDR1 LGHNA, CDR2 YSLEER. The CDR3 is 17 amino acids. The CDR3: CASSQEGPGDTTGELFF. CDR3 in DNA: TGCGCCAGCAGCCAAGAGGGGCCAGGTGATACTACCGGGGAGCTGTTTTTT.

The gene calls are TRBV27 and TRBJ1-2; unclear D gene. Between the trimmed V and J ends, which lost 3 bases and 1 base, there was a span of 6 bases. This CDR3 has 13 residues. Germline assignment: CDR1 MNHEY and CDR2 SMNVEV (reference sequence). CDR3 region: CASSFLSNYGYTF. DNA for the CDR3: TGTGCCAGCAGTTTTCTCAGTAACTATGGCTACACCTTC.

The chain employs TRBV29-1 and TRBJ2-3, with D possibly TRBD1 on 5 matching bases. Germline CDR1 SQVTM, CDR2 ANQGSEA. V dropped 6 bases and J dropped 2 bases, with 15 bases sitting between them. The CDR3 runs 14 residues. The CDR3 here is CSVSMTTDTDTQYF. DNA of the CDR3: TGCAGCGTCTCAATGACGACAGACACAGATACGCAGTATTTT.

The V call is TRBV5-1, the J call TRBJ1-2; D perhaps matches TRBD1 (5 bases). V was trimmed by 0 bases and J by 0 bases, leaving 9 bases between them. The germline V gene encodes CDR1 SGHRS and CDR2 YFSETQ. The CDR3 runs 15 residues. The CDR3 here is CASSLETGANYGYTF. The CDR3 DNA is TGCGCCAGCAGCTTGGAAACAGGAGCTAACTATGGCTACACCTTC.

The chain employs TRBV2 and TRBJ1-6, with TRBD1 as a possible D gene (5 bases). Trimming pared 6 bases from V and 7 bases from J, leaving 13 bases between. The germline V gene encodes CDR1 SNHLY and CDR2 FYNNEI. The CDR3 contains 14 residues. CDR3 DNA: TGTGCCAGCAGATCGCGGGGGGTAAATTCACCCCTCCACTTT. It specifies CASRSRGVNSPLHF.

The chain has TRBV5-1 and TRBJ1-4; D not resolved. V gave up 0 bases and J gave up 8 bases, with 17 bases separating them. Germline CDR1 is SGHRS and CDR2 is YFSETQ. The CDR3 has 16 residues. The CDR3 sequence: CASSLVPGSVREKLFF. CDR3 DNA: TGCGCCAGCAGCTTGGTTCCGGGGTCGGTAAGGGAAAAACTGTTTTTT.

Written as DNA, the CDR3 is TGTGCCAGCAGTAGCCCTCCGCTAGCTCGAGGCACCTTC. Translated, it gives CASSSPPLARGTF. This chain connects TRBV25-1 to TRBJ1-2; D call uncertain. The CDR3 sequence is 13 residues long. Looked up from germline, CDR1 is MGHDK and CDR2 is SYGVNS. The V and J ends lost 5 bases and 13 bases respectively, with 20 bases between them.

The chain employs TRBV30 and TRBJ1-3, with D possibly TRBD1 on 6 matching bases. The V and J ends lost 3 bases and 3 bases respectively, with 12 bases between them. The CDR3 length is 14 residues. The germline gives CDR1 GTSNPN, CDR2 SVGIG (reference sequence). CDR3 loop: CAWRLTGNGNTIYF. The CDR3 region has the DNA TGTGCCTGGAGACTAACAGGGAATGGAAACACCATATATTTT.

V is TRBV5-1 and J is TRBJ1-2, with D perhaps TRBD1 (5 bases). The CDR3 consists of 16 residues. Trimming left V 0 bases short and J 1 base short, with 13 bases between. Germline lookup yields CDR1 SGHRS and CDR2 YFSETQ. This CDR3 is CASSLDKGHNNYGYTF. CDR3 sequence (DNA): TGCGCCAGCAGCTTGGACAAGGGGCACAATAACTATGGCTACACCTTC. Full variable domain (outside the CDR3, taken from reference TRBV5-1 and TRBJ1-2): KAGVTQTPRYLIKTRGQQVTLSCSPISGHRSVSWYQQTPGQGLQFLFEYFSETQRNKGNFPGRFSGRQFSNSRSEMNVSTLELGDSALYLCASSLDKGHNNYGYTFGSGTRLTVV.

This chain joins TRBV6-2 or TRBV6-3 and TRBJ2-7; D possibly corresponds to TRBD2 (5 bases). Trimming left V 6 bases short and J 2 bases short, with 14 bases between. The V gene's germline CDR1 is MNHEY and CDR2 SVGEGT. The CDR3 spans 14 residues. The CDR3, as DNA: TGTGCCAGCAGCCCCTCCGGGGTACCCTACGAGCAGTACTTC. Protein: CASSPSGVPYEQYF.

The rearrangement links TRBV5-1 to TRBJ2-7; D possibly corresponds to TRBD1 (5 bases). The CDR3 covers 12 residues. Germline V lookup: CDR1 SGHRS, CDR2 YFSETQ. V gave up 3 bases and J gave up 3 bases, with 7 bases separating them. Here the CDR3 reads CASSSQGYEQYF. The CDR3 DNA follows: TGCGCCAGCAGCTCGCAGGGCTACGAGCAGTACTTC. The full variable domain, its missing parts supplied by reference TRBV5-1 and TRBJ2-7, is KAGVTQTPRYLIKTRGQQVTLSCSPISGHRSVSWYQQTPGQGLQFLFEYFSETQRNKGNFPGRFSGRQFSNSRSEMNVSTLELGDSALYLCASSSQGYEQYFGPGTRLTVT.

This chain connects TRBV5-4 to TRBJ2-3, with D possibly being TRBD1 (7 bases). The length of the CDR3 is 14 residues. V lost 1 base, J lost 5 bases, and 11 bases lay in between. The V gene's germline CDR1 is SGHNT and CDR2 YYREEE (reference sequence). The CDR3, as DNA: TGTGCCAGCAGCTTGTGGAGGGGGCGAGATACGCAGTATTTT. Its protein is CASSLWRGRDTQYF.

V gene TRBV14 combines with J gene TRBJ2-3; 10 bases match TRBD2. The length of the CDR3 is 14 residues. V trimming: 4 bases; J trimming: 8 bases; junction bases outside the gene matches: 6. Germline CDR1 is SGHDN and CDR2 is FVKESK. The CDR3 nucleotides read TGTGCCAGCAGCCTAGCGGGGGGCGGGCGTACGCAGTATTTT. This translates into CASSLAGGGRTQYF.

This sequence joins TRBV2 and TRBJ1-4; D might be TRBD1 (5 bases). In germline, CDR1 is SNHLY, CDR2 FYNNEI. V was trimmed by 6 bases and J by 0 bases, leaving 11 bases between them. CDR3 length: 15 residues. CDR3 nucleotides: TGTGCCAGCAGCTACGACAGCACAACTAATGAAAAACTGTTTTTT. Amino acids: CASSYDSTTNEKLFF.

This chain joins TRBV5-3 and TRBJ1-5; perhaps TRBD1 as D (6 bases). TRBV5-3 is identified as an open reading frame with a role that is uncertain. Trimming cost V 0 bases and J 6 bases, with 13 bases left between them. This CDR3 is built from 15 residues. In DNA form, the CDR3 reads TGTGCCAGAAGCTTGGTGCAGGGGAAAATTCAGCCCCAGCATTTT. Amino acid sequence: CARSLVQGKIQPQHF.